The clone carrying this T cell receptor (beta chain) was detected only once. Per the germline V gene, CDR1 is SGHRS and CDR2 is YFSETQ. This CDR3 has 14 residues. J gave up 15 bases and V 4 bases, and 13 bases lay outside the gene matches. In the original workflow: Reference gene primer amplification gave estimated nucleated cell counts. Libraries were prepared by immunoSEQ multiplex PCR; TCRdb keeps only in-frame clonotypes and omits some of them. V, J and clone size are taken as reported in that table, and D and trimming were inferred from the DNA itself. The sample has roughly 100,000 clones; 60% to 85% are singletons. This entry comes from a study of blood T cell repertoires in COVID-19. Study-wide background: The United States, Italy and Spain supplied acute and convalescent COVID-19 samples. Sources were T cells, B-cell-depleted T cells, or PBMCs; the material itself was cDNA or gDNA.

V gene TRBV5-1 combines with J gene TRBJ2-1, with TRBD1 matching 10 bases. The sample taken for sequencing was peripheral blood. This sequence was found in an elderly man with COVID-19, enrolled during active disease. CDR3 residues: CASSVTTGQGITFF. The DNA for the CDR3 is TGCGCCAGCAGCGTAACTACGGGACAGGGGATTACGTTCTTC.